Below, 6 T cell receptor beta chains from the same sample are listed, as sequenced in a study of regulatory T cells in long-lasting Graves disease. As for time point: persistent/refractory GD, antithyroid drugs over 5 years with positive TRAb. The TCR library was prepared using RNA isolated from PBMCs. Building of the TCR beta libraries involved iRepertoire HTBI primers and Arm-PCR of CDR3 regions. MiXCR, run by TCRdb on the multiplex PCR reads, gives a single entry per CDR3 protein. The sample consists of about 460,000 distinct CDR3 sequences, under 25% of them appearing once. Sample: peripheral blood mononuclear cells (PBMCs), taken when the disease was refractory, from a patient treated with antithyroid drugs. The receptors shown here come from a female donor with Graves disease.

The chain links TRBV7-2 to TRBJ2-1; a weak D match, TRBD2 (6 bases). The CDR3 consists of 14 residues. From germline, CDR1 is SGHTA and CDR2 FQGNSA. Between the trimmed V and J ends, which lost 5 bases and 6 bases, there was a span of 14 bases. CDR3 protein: CASSRDSGGNEQFF. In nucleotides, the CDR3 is TGTGCCAGCAGCCGGGACTCCGGGGGCAATGAGCAGTTCTTC.

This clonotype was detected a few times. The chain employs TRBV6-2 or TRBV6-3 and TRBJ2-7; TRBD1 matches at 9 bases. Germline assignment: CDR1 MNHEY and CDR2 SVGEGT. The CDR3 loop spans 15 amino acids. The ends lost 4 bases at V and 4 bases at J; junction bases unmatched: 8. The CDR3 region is CASSSRDRVEYEQYF. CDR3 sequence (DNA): TGTGCCAGCAGTTCCCGGGACAGGGTCGAGTACGAGCAGTACTTC.

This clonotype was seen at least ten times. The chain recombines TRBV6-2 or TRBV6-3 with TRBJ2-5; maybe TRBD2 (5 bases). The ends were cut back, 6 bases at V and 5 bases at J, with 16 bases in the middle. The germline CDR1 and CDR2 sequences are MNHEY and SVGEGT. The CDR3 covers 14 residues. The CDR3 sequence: CASSQDWRWETQYF. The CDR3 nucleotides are TGTGCCAGCAGCCAGGACTGGCGGTGGGAGACCCAGTACTTC.

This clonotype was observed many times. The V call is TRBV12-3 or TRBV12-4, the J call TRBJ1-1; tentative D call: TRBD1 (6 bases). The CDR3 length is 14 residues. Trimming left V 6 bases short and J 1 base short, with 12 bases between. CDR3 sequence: CASRSRTENTEAFF. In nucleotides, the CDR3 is TGTGCCAGCAGATCCAGGACAGAGAACACTGAAGCTTTCTTT.

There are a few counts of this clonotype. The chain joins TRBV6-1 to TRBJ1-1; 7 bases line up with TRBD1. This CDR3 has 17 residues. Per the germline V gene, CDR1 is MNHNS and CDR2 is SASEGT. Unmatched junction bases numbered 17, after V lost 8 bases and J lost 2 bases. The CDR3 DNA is TGTGCCAGCTCCTCAGACAGGGCAGAAATTGGAAACACTGAAGCTTTCTTT. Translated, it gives CASSSDRAEIGNTEAFF.

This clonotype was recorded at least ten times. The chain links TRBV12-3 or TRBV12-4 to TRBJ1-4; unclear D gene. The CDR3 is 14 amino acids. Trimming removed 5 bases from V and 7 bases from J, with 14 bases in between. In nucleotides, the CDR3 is TGTGCCAGCAGTCTACACCCAAGATCTGAAAAACTGTTTTTT. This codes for CASSLHPRSEKLFF.